Below, one TCR beta chain is given with its context. The antigen is not known. This sample stems from a study of CD8 T cells in ankylosing spondylitis. TCRdb independently ran MiXCR on the 5' RACE reads; one entry per CDR3 protein. Seen here are 200,000 to 250,000 distinct CDR3 sequences, about 18% observed once, and the top ten hold 42%. The study's findings and limits: Seven to nine highly homologous variants formed a TCR beta motif that appeared characteristic of ankylosing spondylitis blood.

CDR3 length: 17 amino acids. Trimming stripped 1 base from V and 0 bases from J, with 13 bases between. Germline values: CDR1 LNHNV, CDR2 YYDKDF (reference sequence). The receptor was isolated from a male donor with ankylosing spondylitis. Source material: blood, either unsorted or a sorted T cell fraction (not recorded which). The chain recombines TRBV15 with TRBJ1-5; D perhaps matches TRBD1 (5 bases). The DNA of the CDR3 is TGTGCCACCAGCAGAGCCCAGGGAGATTATAGCAATCAGCCCCAGCATTTT. This codes for CATSRAQGDYSNQPQHF. The full variable domain, with the rest looked up from reference TRBV15 and TRBJ1-5, is DAMVIQNPRYQVTQFGKPVTLSCSQTLNHNVMYWYQQKSSQAPKLLFHYYDKDFNNEADTPDNFQSRRPNTSFCFLDIRSPGLGDTAMYLCATSRAQGDYSNQPQHFGDGTRLSIL.